This T cell receptor (beta chain) was profiled in a study of blood T cell repertoires in COVID-19 (dated by TCRdb to the early 2020s). Describing the broader study: The collaborator samples originated in the United States, Italy and Spain and spanned the acute and convalescent phases of COVID-19. The prospective study material was composed of cDNA or gDNA derived from T cells, B-cell-depleted T cells, or PBMCs. Subjects who had been exposed to COVID-19, were actively infected with it, or had recovered from it provided the deeply sampled blood TCRbeta repertoires that made up the dataset. The repertoires were released in a freely available public database meant as a resource for research on the immune response to SARS-CoV-2. Samples came from the ongoing ImmuneRACE study (first 160 participants) plus 1,254 subjects from 6 global collaborators. Nearly every sample came with metadata listing a de-identified subject ID, COVID-19 status, age in years and sex. Where available, HLA class I and class II types were taken from metadata supplied by the sample provider and were not determined by assay-based typing. What the authors observed across the whole study: The quantity of clinical and demographic metadata differed by source and by participant and was supplied without curation.

TCRbeta CDR3 regions were amplified from genomic DNA by means of the immunoSEQ Assay, a bias-controlled multiplex PCR. On the authors' methods: The number of nucleated cells in each sample was estimated from the amplification of reference gene primers within the assay. Sequence reads were collapsed and filtered to measure the absolute abundance of every unique TCRbeta CDR3 rearrangement. For each sample, productive Simpson clonality was calculated as the square root of Simpson's diversity index across productive rearrangements. TCRdb holds this immuneACCESS table with in-frame rearrangements only. Some clones are missing; in checked studies, unresolved V genes explain under half, and the rest has no known cause. From that table come the V and J calls and clone size; the DNA was used to work out D and trimming. Within this sample are some 180,000 clones, with approximately 91% of them counted one time only. Roughly 5% of the sample goes to the ten largest clones.

Deletion took 5 bases off V and 1 base off J, with a span of 18 bases between the germline ends. Measured from the cysteine to the phenylalanine, the CDR3 is 16 residues long. This entry keeps only the CDR3 DNA: 48 bases, framed from base 1. Looking up the germline V gene yields CDR1 SGHTS and CDR2 YDEGEE. Remarks on this clone: This clone's antigen is unknown. Qualities for individual bases were not recorded, and no much larger clone is one base off.

In Seattle, one collaborating source enrolled patients while the infection was active and tracked those patients longitudinally over the course of disease. Each collaborating institution followed its own protocols to collect whole blood in K2EDTA tubes. For TCRbeta analysis, collaborators shipped samples as frozen whole blood, isolated PBMCs, or DNA extracted from either of those sample types. Sequenced: peripheral blood. The clonotype was recovered from a man aged 18 to 29 with COVID-19, enrolled during active disease. The sequence links TRBV5-8 to TRBJ2-5; a weak D assignment points to TRBD2 (5 bases agree). The CDR3 protein: CASSRGRTSFQETQYF. The bases read TGTGCCAGCAGTCGTGGACGGACTTCTTTCCAAGAGACCCAGTACTTC.